A single sample is the source of the 4 T cell receptor beta chains below, sequenced in a study of T cell changes during pregnancy in multiple sclerosis. Libraries were prepared by immunoSEQ multiplex PCR; TCRdb keeps only in-frame clonotypes and omits some of them. This sample has approximately 93,000 clones; roughly 90% occur once, and the top ten carry around 2%. Source: peripheral blood, taken in the first trimester of pregnancy. The receptors originated from a female donor in good health, enrolled as a control in a pregnancy study.

The V gene is TRBV29-1, the J gene TRBJ2-3; D is uncertain. V shed 3 bases and J shed 2 bases, with 9 bases lying between them. This CDR3 spans 13 amino acids. Germline V gives CDR1 SQVTM, CDR2 ANQGSEA. This CDR3 is CSVDGDTTDTQYF. Here the CDR3 DNA reads TGCAGCGTTGATGGTGACACCACAGATACGCAGTATTTT.

This chain connects TRBV30 to TRBJ1-4; tentatively, D is TRBD1 (6 bases). The germline gives CDR1 GTSNPN, CDR2 SVGIG (reference sequence). This CDR3 has 12 amino acids. Trimming left V 7 bases short and J 4 bases short, with 10 bases between. The CDR3 spells CALQGGNEKLFF. The CDR3 nucleotides are TGTGCCTTACAGGGTGGTAATGAAAAACTGTTTTTT.

V usage is TRBV5-1 and J usage is TRBJ2-5; 9 bases align to TRBD2. Germline V gene data show CDR1 as SGHRS and CDR2 as YFSETQ. CDR3 length: 15 residues. The trim removed 0 bases at V and 7 bases at J, leaving 7 bases unmatched. The CDR3 reads CASSLVPSGDGTQYF. DNA for the CDR3: TGCGCCAGCAGCTTGGTGCCTAGCGGGGATGGGACCCAGTACTTC.

This clone showed up just once. The chain links TRBV13 to TRBJ2-2, with a weak D call TRBD2 (6 bases). The CDR3 consists of 18 residues. Germline CDR1 is PRHDT and CDR2 is FYEKMQ (reference sequence). V shed 5 bases and J shed 1 base, with 20 bases lying between them. The CDR3 reads CASSLSLRWRGNTGELFF. The CDR3 coding sequence is TGTGCCAGCAGCCTCTCTTTACGTTGGCGGGGGAACACCGGGGAGCTGTTTTTT.